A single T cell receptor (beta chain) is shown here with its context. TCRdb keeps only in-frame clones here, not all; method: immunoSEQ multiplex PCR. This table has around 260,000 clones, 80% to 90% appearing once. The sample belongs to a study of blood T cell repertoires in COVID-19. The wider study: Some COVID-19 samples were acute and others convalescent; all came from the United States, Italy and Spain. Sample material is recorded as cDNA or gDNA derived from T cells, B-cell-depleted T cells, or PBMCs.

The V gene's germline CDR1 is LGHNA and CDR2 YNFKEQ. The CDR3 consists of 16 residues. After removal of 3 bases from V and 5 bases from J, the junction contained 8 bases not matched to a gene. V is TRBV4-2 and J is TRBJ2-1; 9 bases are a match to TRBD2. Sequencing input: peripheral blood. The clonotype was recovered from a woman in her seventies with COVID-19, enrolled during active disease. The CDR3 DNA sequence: TGTGCCAGCAGCCAGCGGGGGGCTAGCGGGGACAATGAGCAGTTCTTC. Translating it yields CASSQRGASGDNEQFF.